In this sample, the clone carrying this T cell receptor beta chain turned up many times. The J segment lost 5 bases and the V segment lost 2 bases, leaving 6 bases of the junction unmatched. The CDR3 is 15 residues long. This record belongs to a study of neurological immune-mediated disorders. TCRdb called the 5' RACE reads again in MiXCR, with one record for every CDR3 protein. Here the sample spans tens of thousands of distinct CDR3 sequences, about 13% being singletons. Noted time point: longitudinal time-point 2. PBMCs stored at -80 C, numbering 2 million, were the origin of the unsorted libraries.

This chain links TRBV12-3 or TRBV12-4 with TRBJ2-1; 7 nucleotides line up with TRBD2. The sample consisted of PBMCs. This TCR derives from a middle-aged woman in good health. The CDR3 loop is CASSLTGGSNNEQFF. In DNA, the CDR3 is TGTGCCAGCAGTTTAACGGGAGGCTCGAACAATGAGCAGTTCTTC.